The 7 T cell receptor beta chains below were found in one sample sequenced in a study of OX40 agonist ivuxolimab in advanced cancers. Profiled with immunoSEQ multiplex PCR; TCRdb holds only in-frame clones, not every one. The table lists roughly 66,000 clones, 82% of them singletons. Sequencing used CD4+ or CD8+ T cells sorted from blood, obtained in a trial of the OX40 agonist ivuxolimab. The receptors here all came from an adult with an advanced solid tumor such as melanoma, head and neck, liver or kidney cancer.

Worth noting for this clone: This specimen includes other DNA sequences encoding the same CDR3. The chain has TRBV11-3 and TRBJ2-7, with 10 bases lining up with TRBD1. The CDR3 contains 15 residues. CDR1 is SGHNT, CDR2 YENEEA, per germline. Trimming removed 3 bases from V and 2 bases from J; junction bases left unmatched: 4. CDR3 sequence reads: CASSFRGTGAYEQYF. In DNA, the CDR3 is TGTGCCAGCAGCTTTCGGGGGACAGGGGCCTACGAGCAGTACTTC. The complete variable domain, with remaining parts taken from reference TRBV11-3 and TRBJ2-7, reads EAGVVQSPRYKIIEKKQPVAFWCNPISGHNTLYWYLQNLGQGPELLIRYENEEAVDDSQLPKDRFSAERLKGVDSTLKIQPAELGDSAVYLCASSFRGTGAYEQYFGPGTRLTVT.

This clone was detected only a few times. CDR3 in amino acids: CASSQVRGKETQYF. CDR3 DNA sequence: TGTGCCAGCAGCCAAGTCAGGGGCAAAGAGACCCAGTACTTC. The V and J genes are TRBV14 and TRBJ2-5, with D possibly TRBD1 on 6 matching bases. Germline assignment: CDR1 SGHDN and CDR2 FVKESK. This CDR3 spans 14 amino acids. V lost 1 base to trimming and J lost 3 bases, with 9 bases between them.

This clone was detected only a few times. This sequence joins TRBV7-2 and TRBJ2-7; a weak D match, TRBD2 (5 bases). Per the germline V gene, CDR1 is SGHTA and CDR2 is FQGNSA. CDR3 length: 14 amino acids. Trimming removed 2 bases at V and 0 bases at J, with 8 bases between. CDR3 bases: TGTGCCAGCAGCTTACAGGAGGTCTCCTACGAGCAGTACTTC. Protein product: CASSLQEVSYEQYF.

This rearrangement joins TRBV18 to TRBJ1-5; D remains ambiguous. Per the germline V gene, CDR1 is KGHSH and CDR2 is LQKENI. The length of the CDR3 is 14 residues. The ends were cut back, 3 bases at V and 2 bases at J, with 8 bases in the middle. In DNA form, the CDR3 reads TGTGCCAGCTCACCGGTGGCAGGCAATCAGCCCCAGCATTTT. Translated, it gives CASSPVAGNQPQHF. The full variable domain, with the rest looked up from reference TRBV18 and TRBJ1-5, is NAGVMQNPRHLVRRRGQEARLRCSPMKGHSHVYWYRQLPEEGLKFMVYLQKENIIDESGMPKERFSAEFPKEGPSILRIQQVVRGDSAAYFCASSPVAGNQPQHFGDGTRLSIL.

V is TRBV28 and J is TRBJ1-1, with unresolved D. The germline V and J ends were trimmed by 6 bases and 5 bases, with 19 bases remaining between them. There are 15 residues in the CDR3. Germline V gene lookup returns CDR1 MDHEN and CDR2 SYDVKM. For the CDR3, the DNA is TGTGCCAGCAGATTTTCCCCCCCGAGTTGGACTGAAGCTTTCTTT. Protein product: CASRFSPPSWTEAFF.

This chain connects TRBV6-6 to TRBJ2-7; D tentatively fits TRBD1 or TRBD2 (5 bases each). The CDR3 has 13 residues. Germline-derived CDR1 and CDR2 are MNHNY and SVGAGI (reference sequence). V was cut by 5 bases and J by 3 bases, with 11 bases left in between. CDR3 region: CASSVRDDYEQYF. The CDR3 DNA sequence: TGTGCCAGCAGTGTCCGGGACGACTACGAGCAGTACTTC.

This clone was found a few times. This rearrangement joins TRBV10-3 to TRBJ2-7, with 14 bases matching TRBD2. CDR1 and CDR2 (germline): ENHRY, SYGVKD. The CDR3 extends over 16 amino acids. The V gene end was trimmed by 6 bases and the J gene end by 4 bases; junction bases not matched to a gene: 8. The CDR3 region is CAISQRGLAGVYEQYF. CDR3 bases: TGTGCCATCAGCCAGAGGGGACTAGCGGGAGTTTACGAGCAGTACTTC.